The rows below give T cell receptor beta chains drawn from one sample of a study of cytomegalovirus exposure and HLA in healthy donors. Assay used: immunoSEQ multiplex PCR; TCRdb lists only in-frame clones, some missing. Of 150,000 to 200,000 clones in the sample, around 81% were seen once. The specimen was PBMCs. Receptor source: a woman in her twenties or thirties in good health and CMV-seronegative. Each CDR3 is given without its conserved first and last residue. Fields, in order: CDR3 protein, V gene, CDR3 length, clone size, J gene. Clone size is not always given. Where it is, it says once, few, many or a class for expanded clones.

ASSLGGGGSPSYNEQF	TRBV7-2	16	.	TRBJ2-1
ASSQDRGSGGRGETQY	TRBV14	16	few	TRBJ2-5
ASSGDSQNTEAF	TRBV2	12	few	TRBJ1-1
ASADNSGNTIY	TRBV2	11	.	TRBJ1-3
ASSVAGAGDTQY	TRBV9	12	once	TRBJ2-3
SVGPGANTEAF	TRBV29-1	11	.	TRBJ1-1
ASSSDRGRAETQY	TRBV7-2	13	.	TRBJ2-5
ASSLLQGDNEQY	TRBV5-1	12	.	TRBJ2-7
ASSFPDSGYEQY	TRBV4-1	12	.	TRBJ2-7
ASSDYPPHEQF	TRBV9	11	few	TRBJ2-1
SVRSGSGNRANYGYT	TRBV29-1	15	.	TRBJ1-2
ASSSTAAGTQY	TRBV7-2	11	.	TRBJ2-3
ASSMGTDGYT	TRBV19	10	.	TRBJ1-2
ASSSWTGLDTGELF	TRBV5-5	14	once	TRBJ2-2
ASSLRGSNEKLF	TRBV5-1	12	.	TRBJ1-4
ASSISPGARRSSYEQY	TRBV19	16	.	TRBJ2-7
ASSLGTLGGDIYNEQF	TRBV11-3	16	.	TRBJ2-1
ASSLGTSRAYEQY	TRBV5-8	13	.	TRBJ2-7
ASSWTSFKGNEQF	TRBV9	13	.	TRBJ2-1
ASSFYLIASGSFYEQY	TRBV11-3	16	.	TRBJ2-7
ASSLASGAGTDTQY	TRBV7-7	14	.	TRBJ2-3
ASSITRGSNQPQH	TRBV19	13	.	TRBJ1-5
ASRRTGEPPNYGYT	TRBV19	14	.	TRBJ1-2
ASKAGTSGTYEQY	TRBV10-2	13	.	TRBJ2-7
ASSYSGVPSYEQY	TRBV6-5	13	few	TRBJ2-7
ASSRAGGFSTGELF	TRBV28	14	.	TRBJ2-2
ASSIDRLAPYNEQF	TRBV19	14	.	TRBJ2-1